This T cell receptor beta chain was found in a study of siplizumab effects on memory and regulatory T cells. Study-wide findings and caveats: Only a minor fraction of alloreactive clones mapped to unstimulated subsets. In the presence of siplizumab, alloreactive sequences traceable to unstimulated CD4+ memory cells were significantly reduced.

The CDR3 has 16 residues. Trimming at V came to 5 bases and at J to 6 bases, leaving 10 bases not matched to a gene. Per germline, CDR1 MNHEY and CDR2 SMNVEV (reference sequence). Sequencing was performed with immunoSEQ multiplex PCR; in TCRdb, only in-frame clones are kept and a portion is missing. The sample holds tens of thousands of clones, approximately 97% seen once. On this clone: What it recognizes is unknown.

This sequence originates from a human donor in good health. The gene calls are TRBV27 and TRBJ2-2; TRBD1 matches at 9 bases. Sequencing was carried out using naive CD4+ T cells sorted from blood. The CDR3 DNA reads as TGTGCCAGCAGTGAACCGGGACAGGGATCCGCCGGGGAGCTGTTTTTT. Residues: CASSEPGQGSAGELFF.